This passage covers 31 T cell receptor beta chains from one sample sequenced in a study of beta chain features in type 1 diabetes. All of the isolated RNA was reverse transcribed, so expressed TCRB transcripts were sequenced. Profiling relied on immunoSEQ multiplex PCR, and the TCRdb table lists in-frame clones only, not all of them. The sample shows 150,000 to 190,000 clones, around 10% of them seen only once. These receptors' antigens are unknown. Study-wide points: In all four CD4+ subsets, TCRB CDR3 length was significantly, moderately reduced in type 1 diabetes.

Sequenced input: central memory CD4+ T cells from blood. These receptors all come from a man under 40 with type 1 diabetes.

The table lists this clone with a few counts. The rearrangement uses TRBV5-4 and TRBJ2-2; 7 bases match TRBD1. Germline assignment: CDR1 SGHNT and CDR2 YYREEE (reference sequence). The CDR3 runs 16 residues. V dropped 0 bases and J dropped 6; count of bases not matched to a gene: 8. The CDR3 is CASSLGTGGSPGELFF. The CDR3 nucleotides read TGTGCCAGCAGCTTGGGGACAGGAGGATCGCCCGGGGAGCTGTTTTTT.

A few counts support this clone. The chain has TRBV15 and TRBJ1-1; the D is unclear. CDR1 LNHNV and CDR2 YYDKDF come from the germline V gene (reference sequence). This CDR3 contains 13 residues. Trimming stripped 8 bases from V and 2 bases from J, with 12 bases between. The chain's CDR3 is CATAFRHNTEAFF. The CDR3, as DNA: TGTGCCACCGCCTTTAGACACAACACTGAAGCTTTCTTT.

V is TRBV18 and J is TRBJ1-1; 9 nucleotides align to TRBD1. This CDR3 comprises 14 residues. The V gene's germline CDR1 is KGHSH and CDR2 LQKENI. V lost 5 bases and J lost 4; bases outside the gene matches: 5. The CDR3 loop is CASSIQTGGTEAFF. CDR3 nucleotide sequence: TGTGCCAGCTCAATCCAGACAGGGGGCACTGAAGCTTTCTTT.

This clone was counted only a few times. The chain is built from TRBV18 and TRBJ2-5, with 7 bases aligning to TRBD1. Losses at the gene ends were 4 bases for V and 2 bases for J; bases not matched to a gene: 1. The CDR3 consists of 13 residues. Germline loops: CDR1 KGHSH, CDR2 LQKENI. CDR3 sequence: CASSLQGQETQYF. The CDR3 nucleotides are TGTGCCAGCTCACTACAGGGGCAAGAGACCCAGTACTTC.

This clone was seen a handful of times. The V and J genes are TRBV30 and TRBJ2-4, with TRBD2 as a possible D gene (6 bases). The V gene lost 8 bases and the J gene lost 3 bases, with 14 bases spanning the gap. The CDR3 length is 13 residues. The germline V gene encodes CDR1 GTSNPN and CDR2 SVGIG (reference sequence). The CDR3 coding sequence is TGTGCCCTGGGAGTGGAGGGCAAAAACATTCAGTACTTC. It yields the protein CALGVEGKNIQYF.

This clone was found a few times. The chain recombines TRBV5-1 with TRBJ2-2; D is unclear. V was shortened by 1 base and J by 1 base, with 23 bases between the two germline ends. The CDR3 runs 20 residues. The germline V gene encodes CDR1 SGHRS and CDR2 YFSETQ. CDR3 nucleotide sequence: TGCGCCAGCAGCTTGACCCAGGCCTTCGGCCTGGGCCTGAACACCGGGGAGCTGTTTTTT. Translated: CASSLTQAFGLGLNTGELFF. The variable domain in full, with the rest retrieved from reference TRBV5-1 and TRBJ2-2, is KAGVTQTPRYLIKTRGQQVTLSCSPISGHRSVSWYQQTPGQGLQFLFEYFSETQRNKGNFPGRFSGRQFSNSRSEMNVSTLELGDSALYLCASSLTQAFGLGLNTGELFFGEGSRLTVL.

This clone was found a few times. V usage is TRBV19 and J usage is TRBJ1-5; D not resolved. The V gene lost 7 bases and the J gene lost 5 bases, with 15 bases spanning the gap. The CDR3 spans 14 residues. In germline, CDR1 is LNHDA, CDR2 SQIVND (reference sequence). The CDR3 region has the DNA TGTGCCAGTAATTCGTGGGGAGCGCATCAGCCCCAGCATTTT. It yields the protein CASNSWGAHQPQHF.

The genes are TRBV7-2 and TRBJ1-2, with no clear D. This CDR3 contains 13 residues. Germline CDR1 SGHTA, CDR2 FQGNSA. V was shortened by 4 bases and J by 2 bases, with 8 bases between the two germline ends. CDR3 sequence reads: CASSWGGNYGYTF. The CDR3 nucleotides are TGTGCCAGCAGCTGGGGAGGGAACTATGGCTACACCTTC.

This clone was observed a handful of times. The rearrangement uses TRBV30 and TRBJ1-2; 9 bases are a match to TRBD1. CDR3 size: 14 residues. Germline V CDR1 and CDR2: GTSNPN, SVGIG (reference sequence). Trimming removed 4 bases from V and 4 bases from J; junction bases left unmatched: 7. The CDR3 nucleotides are TGTGCCTGGACGAGGACAGGGGTTATCTATGGCTACACCTTC. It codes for CAWTRTGVIYGYTF.

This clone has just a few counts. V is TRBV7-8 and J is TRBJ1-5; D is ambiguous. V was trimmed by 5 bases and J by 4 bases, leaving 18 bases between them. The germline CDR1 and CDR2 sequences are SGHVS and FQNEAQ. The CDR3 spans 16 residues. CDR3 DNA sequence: TGTGCCAGCAGCCAATCTTGGGCCCATGGGAATCAGCCCCAGCATTTT. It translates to CASSQSWAHGNQPQHF.

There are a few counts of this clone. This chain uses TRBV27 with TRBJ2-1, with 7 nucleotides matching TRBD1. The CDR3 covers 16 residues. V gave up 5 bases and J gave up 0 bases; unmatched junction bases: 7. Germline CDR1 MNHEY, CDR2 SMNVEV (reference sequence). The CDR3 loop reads CASSPQTGYSYNEQFF. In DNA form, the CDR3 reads TGTGCCAGCAGTCCCCAGACAGGGTACTCCTACAATGAGCAGTTCTTC.

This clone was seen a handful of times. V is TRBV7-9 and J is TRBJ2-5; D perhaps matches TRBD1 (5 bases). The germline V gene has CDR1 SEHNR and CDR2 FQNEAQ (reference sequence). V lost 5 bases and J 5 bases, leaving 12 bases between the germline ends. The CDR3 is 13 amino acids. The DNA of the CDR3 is TGTGCCAGCAGCAAGGGGCTTAAGGAGACCCAGTACTTC. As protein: CASSKGLKETQYF.

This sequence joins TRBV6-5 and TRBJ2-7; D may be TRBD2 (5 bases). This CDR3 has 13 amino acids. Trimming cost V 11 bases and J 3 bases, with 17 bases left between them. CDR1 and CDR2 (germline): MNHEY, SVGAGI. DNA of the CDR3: TGTGCCTGGGCCCAGAAGGGAGTCTACGAGCAGTACTTC. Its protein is CAWAQKGVYEQYF.

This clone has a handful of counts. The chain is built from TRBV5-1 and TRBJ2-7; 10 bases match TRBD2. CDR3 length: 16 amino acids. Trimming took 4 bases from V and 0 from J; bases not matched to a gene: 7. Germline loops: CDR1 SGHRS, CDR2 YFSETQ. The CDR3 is CASSPSAGGTSYEQYF. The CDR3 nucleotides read TGCGCCAGCAGCCCTTCAGCGGGAGGGACCTCCTACGAGCAGTACTTC.

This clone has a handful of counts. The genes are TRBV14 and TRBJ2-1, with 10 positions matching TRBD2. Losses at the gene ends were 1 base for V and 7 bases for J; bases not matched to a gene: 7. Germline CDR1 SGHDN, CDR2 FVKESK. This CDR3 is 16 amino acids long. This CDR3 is CASSQVFGSGRNEQFF. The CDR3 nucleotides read TGTGCCAGCAGCCAAGTTTTTGGTAGCGGGAGGAATGAGCAGTTCTTC.

CDR3 nucleotides: TGTGCCTGGAGTCTAACTAGCGGGAGTGATATGAGGTTCTTC. It is translated as CAWSLTSGSDMRFF. V usage is TRBV30 and J usage is TRBJ2-1; TRBD2 agrees at 11 bases. Germline-derived CDR1 and CDR2 are GTSNPN and SVGIG (reference sequence). The CDR3 sequence is 14 residues long. Trimming removed 2 bases from V and 15 bases from J; junction bases left unmatched: 12.

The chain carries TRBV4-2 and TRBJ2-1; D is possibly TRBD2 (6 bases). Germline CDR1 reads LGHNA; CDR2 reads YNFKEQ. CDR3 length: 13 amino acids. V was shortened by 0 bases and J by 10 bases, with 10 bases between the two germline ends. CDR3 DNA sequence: TGTGCCAGCAGCCAAGATTGGGGGGACGAGCAGTTCTTC. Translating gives CASSQDWGDEQFF.

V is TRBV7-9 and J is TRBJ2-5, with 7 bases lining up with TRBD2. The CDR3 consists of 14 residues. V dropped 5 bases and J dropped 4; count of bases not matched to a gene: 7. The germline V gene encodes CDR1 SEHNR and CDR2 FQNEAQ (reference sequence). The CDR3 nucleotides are TGTGCCAGCAGCCACCGAACGGGAGGAGAGACCCAGTACTTC. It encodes CASSHRTGGETQYF.

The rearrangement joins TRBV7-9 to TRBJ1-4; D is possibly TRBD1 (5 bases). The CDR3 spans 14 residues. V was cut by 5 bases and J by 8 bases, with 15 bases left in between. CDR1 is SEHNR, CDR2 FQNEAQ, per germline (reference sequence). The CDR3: CASSVNAGQEKLFF. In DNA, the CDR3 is TGTGCCAGCAGCGTTAACGCCGGACAAGAAAAACTGTTTTTT.

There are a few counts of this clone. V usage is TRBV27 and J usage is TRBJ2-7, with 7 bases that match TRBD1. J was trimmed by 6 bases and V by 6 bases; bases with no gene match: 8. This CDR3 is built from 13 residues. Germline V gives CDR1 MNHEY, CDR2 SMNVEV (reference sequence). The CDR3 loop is CASRPLDRSEQYF. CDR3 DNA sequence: TGTGCCAGCAGACCCTTGGACAGGAGCGAGCAGTACTTC.

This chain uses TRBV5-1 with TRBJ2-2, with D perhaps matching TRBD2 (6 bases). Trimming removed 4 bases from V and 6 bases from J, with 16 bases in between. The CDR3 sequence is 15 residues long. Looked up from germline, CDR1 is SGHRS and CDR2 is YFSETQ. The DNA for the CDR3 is TGCGCCAGCAGCGCCGTCGGGACTGATCCCGGGGAGCTGTTTTTT. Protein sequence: CASSAVGTDPGELFF.

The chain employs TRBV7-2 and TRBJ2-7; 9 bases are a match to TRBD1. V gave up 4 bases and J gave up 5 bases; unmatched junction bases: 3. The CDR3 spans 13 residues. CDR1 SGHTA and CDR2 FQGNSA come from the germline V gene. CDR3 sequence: CASSSRQGDEQYF. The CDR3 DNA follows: TGTGCCAGCAGCTCTCGACAGGGGGACGAGCAGTACTTC.

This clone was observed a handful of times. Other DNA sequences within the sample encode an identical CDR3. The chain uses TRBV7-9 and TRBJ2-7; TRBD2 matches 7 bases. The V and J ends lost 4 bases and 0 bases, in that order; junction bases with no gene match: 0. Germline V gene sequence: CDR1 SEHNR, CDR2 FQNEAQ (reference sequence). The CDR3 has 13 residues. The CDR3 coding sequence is TGTGCCAGCAGCTCTAGCGGCTCCTACGAGCAGTACTTC. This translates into CASSSSGSYEQYF.

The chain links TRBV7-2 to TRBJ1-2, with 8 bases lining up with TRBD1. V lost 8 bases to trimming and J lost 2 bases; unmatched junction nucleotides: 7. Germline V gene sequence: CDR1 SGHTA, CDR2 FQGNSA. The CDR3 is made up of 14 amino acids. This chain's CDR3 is CASANRDRNYGYTF. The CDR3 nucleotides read TGTGCCAGCGCGAACCGGGACAGGAACTATGGCTACACCTTC.

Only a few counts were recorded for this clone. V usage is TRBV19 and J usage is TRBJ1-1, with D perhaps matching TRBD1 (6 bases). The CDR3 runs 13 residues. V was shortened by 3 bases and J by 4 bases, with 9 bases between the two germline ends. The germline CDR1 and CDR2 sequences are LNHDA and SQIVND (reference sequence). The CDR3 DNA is TGTGCCAGTAGTATGAGGGGGGGCACTGAAGCTTTCTTT. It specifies CASSMRGGTEAFF.

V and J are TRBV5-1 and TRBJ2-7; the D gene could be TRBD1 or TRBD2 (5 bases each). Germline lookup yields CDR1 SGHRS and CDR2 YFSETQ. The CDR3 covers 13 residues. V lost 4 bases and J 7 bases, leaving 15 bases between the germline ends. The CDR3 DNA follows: TGCGCCAGCAGCATGGGACGGAGTCTGGAGCAGTACTTC. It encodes CASSMGRSLEQYF.

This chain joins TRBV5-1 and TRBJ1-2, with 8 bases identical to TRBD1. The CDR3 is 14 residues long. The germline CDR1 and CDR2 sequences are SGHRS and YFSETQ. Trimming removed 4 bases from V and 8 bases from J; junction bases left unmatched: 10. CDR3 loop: CASSPTPGTGGYTF. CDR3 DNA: TGCGCCAGCAGCCCTACCCCCGGGACAGGAGGCTACACCTTC.

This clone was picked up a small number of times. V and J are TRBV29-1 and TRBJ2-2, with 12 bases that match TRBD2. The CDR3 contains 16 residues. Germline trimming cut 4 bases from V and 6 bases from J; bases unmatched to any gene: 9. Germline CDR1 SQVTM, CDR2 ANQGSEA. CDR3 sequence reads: CSVVARTSGTSGELFF. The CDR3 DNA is TGCAGCGTTGTGGCCCGGACTAGCGGGACGTCCGGGGAGCTGTTTTTT.

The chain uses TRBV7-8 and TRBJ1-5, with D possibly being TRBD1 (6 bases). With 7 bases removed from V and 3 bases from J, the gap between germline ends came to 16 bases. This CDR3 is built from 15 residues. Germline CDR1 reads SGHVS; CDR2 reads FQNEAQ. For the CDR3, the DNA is TGTGCCAGCACCCCCCACAGGGTGACCAATCAGCCCCAGCATTTT. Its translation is CASTPHRVTNQPQHF.

The CDR3 here is CASSDSVSGEAEQFF. CDR3 coding DNA: TGTGCCAGCAGTGACTCGGTCTCTGGGGAGGCGGAGCAGTTCTTC. The chain couples TRBV6-4 to TRBJ2-1; D may be TRBD2 (6 bases). CDR3 length: 15 residues. V lost 0 bases to trimming and J lost 10 bases, with 16 bases between them. Germline-derived CDR1 and CDR2 are MRHNA and SNTAGT.

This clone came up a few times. As DNA, the CDR3 is TGCGCCAGCAGCCTCGGGAACACCGGGGAGCTGTTTTTT. It codes for CASSLGNTGELFF. The V and J genes are TRBV5-1 and TRBJ2-2; D is unresolved. This CDR3 has 13 amino acids. The germline V and J ends were trimmed by 4 bases and 1 base, with 5 bases remaining between them. The germline gives CDR1 SGHRS, CDR2 YFSETQ.